This record covers a single T cell receptor beta chain. Its antigen remains unknown. Though probably carrying unrecorded immune exposures, donors were nominally healthy at sampling. In the PCR, 60 Vbeta and 13 Jbeta primers were used. Generated by immunoSEQ multiplex PCR, the TCRdb table keeps only in-frame clones and is missing some. The sample consists of about 96,000 clones, around 60% of them appearing once. The data were taken from a study of cytomegalovirus exposure and HLA in healthy donors. Across the whole study: About 82 million unique TCRs from HLA-typed donors were held in an early release of data.

The J segment lost 7 bases and the V segment lost 4 bases, leaving 7 bases of the junction unmatched. Germline V gene data show CDR1 as SGHRS and CDR2 as YFSETQ. The CDR3 is made up of 13 amino acids. Points from the study as a whole: Later on, a genetic analysis was performed. It linked a missense variant in DCLRE1C with V- and J-gene trimming of TCR beta.

The chain joins TRBV5-1 to TRBJ1-1, with TRBD1 matching over 7 bases. The sequenced sample consisted of PBMCs. The TCR originated in a man aged 55 to 69 in good health and CMV-seronegative. In DNA form, the CDR3 reads TGCGCCAGCAGCGATGACCGGGACAGTGAAGCTTTCTTT. As protein: CASSDDRDSEAFF.